These T cell receptor beta chains were read from a single sample in a study of blood T cell repertoires in COVID-19. Repertoires were generated with immunoSEQ multiplex PCR, while TCRdb's copy carries only in-frame clones and drops some. The top ten hold under 2.5% of the sample, which has about 180,000 clones, approximately 92% seen once. Sequencing was done on a sample of PBMCs or T cells enriched from blood (not recorded which). All receptors come from a woman in her thirties or forties with acute COVID-19. Both conserved end residues are part of each CDR3. A D gene is named only where the DNA matches it firmly. Part of the rows lack a size; the others show once, few, many or a class for expanded clones.

>14|TRBJ2-1|TRBV7-2|-|TRBD2
TGTGCCAGCAGCTCCGGGACTAGCGGCCATGAGCAGTTCTTC
CASSSGTSGHEQFF
>14|TRBJ1-2|TRBV7-9|-|-
TGTGCCAGCAGCTCATGGGGGGAGTCTTGGGGCTACACCTTC
CASSSWGESWGYTF
>13|TRBJ2-1|TRBV7-3|few|-
TGTGCCAGCAGCTTGGGGGCGGCCAATGAGCAGTTCTTC
CASSLGAANEQFF
>15|TRBJ2-7|TRBV30|-|TRBD1
TGTGCCTGGAGCTACCTAGGGACAGGGGACTACGAGCAGTACTTC
CAWSYLGTGDYEQYF
>13|TRBJ1-2|TRBV12-3/TRBV12-4|-|-
TGTGCCAGCAGTTTACAGGGCCTCGGGGGCTACACCTTC
CASSLQGLGGYTF
>17|TRBJ2-4|TRBV3-1/TRBV3-2|-|-
TGTGCCAGCAGCCGCCGGACAAGCGACACGGTTGGAAACATTCAGTACTTC
CASSRRTSDTVGNIQYF
>15|TRBJ2-3|TRBV4-3|-|TRBD2
TGCGCCAGCAGCCAAGAGGGACTATCCACAGATACGCAGTATTTT
CASSQEGLSTDTQYF
>15|TRBJ2-5|TRBV11-2|few|-
TGTGCCAGCAGCGTCCGGAGGGGGCGCGAGGAGACCCAGTACTTC
CASSVRRGREETQYF
>11|TRBJ1-4|TRBV27|-|-
TGTGCCAGCAGTAGTCAGGGAAAACTGTTTTTT
CASSSQGKLFF
>12|TRBJ1-2|TRBV10-3|-|-
TGTGCCATCCGTAAACAGGGTGAAGGCTACACCTTC
CAIRKQGEGYTF
>13|TRBJ2-7|TRBV28|-|TRBD2
TGTGCCAGCAGCTGGACTAGCGGCTACGAGCAGTACTTC
CASSWTSGYEQYF
>16|TRBJ2-2|TRBV5-6|once|TRBD1
TGTGCCAGCAGCTTGGTACAGGGGGTGAACACCGGGGAGCTGTTTTTT
CASSLVQGVNTGELFF
>14|TRBJ2-2|TRBV14|-|TRBD1
TGTGCCAGCGCCCGGGACAGTGGCACCGGGGAGCTGTTTTTT
CASARDSGTGELFF
>16|TRBJ2-2|TRBV4-2|few|-
TGTGCCAGCAGCCCTTTACGGGGTAGCGACACCGGGGAGCTGTTTTTT
CASSPLRGSDTGELFF
>17|TRBJ2-3|TRBV2|-|TRBD2
TGTGCCAGCAGTGCGGGACTAGCGGGGGGGCCCGCAGATACGCAGTATTTT
CASSAGLAGGPADTQYF
>16|TRBJ2-1|TRBV15|-|-
TGTGCCACCAGCAGAGATTCCACGCGGAGGCACAATGAGCAGTTCTTC
CATSRDSTRRHNEQFF
>13|TRBJ2-5|TRBV5-4|-|-
TGTGCCAGCAGCCGGAGGGCCCAAGAGACCCAGTACTTC
CASSRRAQETQYF
>15|TRBJ2-1|TRBV11-3|-|TRBD1
TGTGCCAGCAGCCTCGGACAGGTCTCCTACAATGAGCAGTTCTTC
CASSLGQVSYNEQFF
>13|TRBJ2-7|TRBV5-4|few|-
TGTGCCAGCAGTGACTCTGGATCCTACGAGCAGTACTTC
CASSDSGSYEQYF
>15|TRBJ2-1|TRBV10-2|once|TRBD2
TGCGCCAGCCGTTCTCTAGCGGGAGCGTTAAATGAGCAGTTCTTC
CASRSLAGALNEQFF